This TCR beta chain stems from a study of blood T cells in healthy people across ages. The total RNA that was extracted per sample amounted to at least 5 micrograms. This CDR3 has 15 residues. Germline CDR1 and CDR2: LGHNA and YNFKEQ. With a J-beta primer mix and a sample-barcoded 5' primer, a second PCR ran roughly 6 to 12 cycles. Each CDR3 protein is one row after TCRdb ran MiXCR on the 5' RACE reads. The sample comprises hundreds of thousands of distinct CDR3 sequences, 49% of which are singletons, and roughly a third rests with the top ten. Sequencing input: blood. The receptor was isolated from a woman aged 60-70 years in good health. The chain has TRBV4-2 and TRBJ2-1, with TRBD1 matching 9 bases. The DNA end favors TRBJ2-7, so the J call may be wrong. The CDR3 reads CASSLGTGSLNEQYF. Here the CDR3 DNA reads TGTGCCAGCAGCCTCGGGACAGGGAGTTTGAATGAGCAGTACTTC.